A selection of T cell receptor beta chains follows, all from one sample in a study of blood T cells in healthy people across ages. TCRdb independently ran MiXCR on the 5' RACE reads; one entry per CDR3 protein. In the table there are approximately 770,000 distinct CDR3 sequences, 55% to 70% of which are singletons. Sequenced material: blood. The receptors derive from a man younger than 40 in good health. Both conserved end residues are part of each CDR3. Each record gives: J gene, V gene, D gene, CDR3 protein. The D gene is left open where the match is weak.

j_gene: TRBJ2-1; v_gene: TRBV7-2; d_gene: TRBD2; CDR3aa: CASSLDGTSSREQFF
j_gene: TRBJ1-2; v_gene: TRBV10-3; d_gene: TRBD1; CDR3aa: CAISESRGDSYGYTF
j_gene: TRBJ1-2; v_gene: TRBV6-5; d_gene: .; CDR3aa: CASSYSMIGFYGYTF
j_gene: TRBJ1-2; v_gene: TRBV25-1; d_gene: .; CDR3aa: CASSAKGRSYTF
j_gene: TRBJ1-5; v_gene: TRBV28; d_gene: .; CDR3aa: CASNLGPFSNQPQHF
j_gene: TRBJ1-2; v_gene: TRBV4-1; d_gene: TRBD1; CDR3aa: CASSPSGTGGNGYTF
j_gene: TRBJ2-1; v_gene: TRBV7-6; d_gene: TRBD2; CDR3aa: CASSVSGTSGPYNEQFF
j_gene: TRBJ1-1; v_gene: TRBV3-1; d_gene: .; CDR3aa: CASSPLLGGSAAAFF
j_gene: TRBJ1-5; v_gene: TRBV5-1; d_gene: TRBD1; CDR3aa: CASSPGTARDQPQHF
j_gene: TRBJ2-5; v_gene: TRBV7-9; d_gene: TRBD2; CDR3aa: CASSRRGLDARREQYF
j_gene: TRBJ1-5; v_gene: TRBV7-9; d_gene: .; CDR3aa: CASASGGNQPQHF
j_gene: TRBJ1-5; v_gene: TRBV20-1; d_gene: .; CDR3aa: CSARVPGPINQPQHF
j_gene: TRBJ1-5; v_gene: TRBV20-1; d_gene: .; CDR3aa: CSARFGPPNQPQHF
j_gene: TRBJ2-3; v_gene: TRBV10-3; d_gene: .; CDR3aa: CAISRSGEDTQYF
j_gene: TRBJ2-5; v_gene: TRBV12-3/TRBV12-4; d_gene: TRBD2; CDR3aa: CASRRTSGRAGETQYF
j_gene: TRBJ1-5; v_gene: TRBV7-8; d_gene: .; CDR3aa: CASRQMGYNQPQHF
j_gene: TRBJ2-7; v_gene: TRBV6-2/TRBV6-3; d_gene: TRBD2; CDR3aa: CASSYSDSGSYEQYF
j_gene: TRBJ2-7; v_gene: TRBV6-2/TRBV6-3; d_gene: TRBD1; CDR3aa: CASEPGQGNYEQYF
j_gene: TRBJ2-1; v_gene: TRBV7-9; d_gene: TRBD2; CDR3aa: CASSLASWGSGRAKNNEQFF
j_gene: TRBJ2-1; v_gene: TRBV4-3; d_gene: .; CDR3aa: CASSQLPYNEQFF
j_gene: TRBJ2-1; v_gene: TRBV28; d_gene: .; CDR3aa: CASRDLSGNEQFF
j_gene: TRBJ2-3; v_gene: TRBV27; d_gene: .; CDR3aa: CASSSWGVSTDTQYF
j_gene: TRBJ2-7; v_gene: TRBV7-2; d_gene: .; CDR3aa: CASSLFGVGTYEQYF
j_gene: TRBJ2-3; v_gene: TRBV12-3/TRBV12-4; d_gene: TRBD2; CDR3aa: CASSLHYSGGPTTDTQYF
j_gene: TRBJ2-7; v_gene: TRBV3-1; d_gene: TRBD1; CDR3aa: CASSQDWDRAEQYF
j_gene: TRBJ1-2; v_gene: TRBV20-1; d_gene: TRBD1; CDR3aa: CSARRDRADGYTF
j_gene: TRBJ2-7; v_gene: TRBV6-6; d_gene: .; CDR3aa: CASSNRDGTLKEYF
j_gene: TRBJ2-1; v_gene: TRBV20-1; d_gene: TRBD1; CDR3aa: CSATPGTGTNEQFF
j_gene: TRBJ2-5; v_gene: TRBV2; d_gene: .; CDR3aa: CANSVRETQYF
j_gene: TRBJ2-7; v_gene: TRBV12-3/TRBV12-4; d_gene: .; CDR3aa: CASSLARWGEQYF
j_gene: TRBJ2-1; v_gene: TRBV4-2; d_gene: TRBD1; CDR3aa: CASSRGQGAWNEQFF
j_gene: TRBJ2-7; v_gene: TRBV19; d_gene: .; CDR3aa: CASSISLDGYYEQYF
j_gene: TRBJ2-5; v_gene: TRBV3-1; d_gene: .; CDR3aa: CASGGTPLQETQYF
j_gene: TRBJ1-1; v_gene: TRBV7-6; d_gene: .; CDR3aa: CASSLAGNGLNTEAFF
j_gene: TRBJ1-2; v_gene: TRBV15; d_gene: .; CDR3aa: CATSRDFLWDYGYTF
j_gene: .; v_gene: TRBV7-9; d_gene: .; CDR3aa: CASKLGNSHEQYF
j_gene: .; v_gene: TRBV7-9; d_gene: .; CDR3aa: CASSLRYGTYNEQYF
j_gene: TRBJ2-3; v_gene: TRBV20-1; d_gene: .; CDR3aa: CSVTGAGTTDTQYF
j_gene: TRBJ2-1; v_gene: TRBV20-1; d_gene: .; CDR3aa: CSASDAMGLAPTEQFF
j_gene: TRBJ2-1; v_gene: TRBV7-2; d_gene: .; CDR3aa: CASSPRQVTNEQFF
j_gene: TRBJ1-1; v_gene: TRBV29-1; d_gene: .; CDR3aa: CSVAGRGQRVKTEAFF
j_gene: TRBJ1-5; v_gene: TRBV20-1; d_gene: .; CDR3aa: CSANSLAKGQGHNQPQHF